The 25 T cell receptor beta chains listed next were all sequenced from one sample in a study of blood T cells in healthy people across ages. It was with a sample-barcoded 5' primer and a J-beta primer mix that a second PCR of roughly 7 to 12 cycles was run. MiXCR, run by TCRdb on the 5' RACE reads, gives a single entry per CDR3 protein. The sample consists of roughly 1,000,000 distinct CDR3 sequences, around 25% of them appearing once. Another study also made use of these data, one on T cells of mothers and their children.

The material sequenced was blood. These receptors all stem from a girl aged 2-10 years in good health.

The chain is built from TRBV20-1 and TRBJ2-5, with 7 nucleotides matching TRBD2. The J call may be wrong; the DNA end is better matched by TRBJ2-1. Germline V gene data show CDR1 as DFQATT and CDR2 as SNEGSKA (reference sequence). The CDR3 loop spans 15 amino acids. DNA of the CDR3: TGCAGTGCTAAGGGTACGGCTAGCGGCCACAATGAGCAGTTCTTC. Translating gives CSAKGTASGHNEQFF.

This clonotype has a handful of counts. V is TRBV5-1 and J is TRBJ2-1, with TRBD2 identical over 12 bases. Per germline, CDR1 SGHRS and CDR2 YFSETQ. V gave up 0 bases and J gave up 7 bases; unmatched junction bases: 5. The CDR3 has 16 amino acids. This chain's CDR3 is CASSLDTSGGLNEQFF. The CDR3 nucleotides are TGCGCCAGCAGCTTGGATACTAGCGGGGGGCTGAATGAGCAGTTCTTC.

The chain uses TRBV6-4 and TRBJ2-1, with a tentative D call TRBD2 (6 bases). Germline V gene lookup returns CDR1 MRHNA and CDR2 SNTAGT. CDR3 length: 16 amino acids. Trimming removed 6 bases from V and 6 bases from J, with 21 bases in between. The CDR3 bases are TGTGCCAGCAGCATGGCCGGGAGACCCAGGGCCAATGAGCAGTTCTTC. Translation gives CASSMAGRPRANEQFF.

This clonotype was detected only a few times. In nucleotides, the CDR3 is TGCAGTGCCGAGCCGGTCGGACAAGAGACCCAGTACTTC. Translated: CSAEPVGQETQYF. The chain combines TRBV20-1 with TRBJ2-5; D unresolved. Germline CDR1 and CDR2: DFQATT and SNEGSKA (reference sequence). The CDR3 loop spans 13 amino acids. V gave up 6 bases and J gave up 2 bases, with 13 bases separating them.

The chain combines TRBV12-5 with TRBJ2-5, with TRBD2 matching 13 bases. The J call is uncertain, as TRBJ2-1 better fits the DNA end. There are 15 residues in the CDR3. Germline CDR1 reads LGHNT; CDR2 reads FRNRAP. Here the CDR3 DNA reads TGTGCTAGTGGTTTGCTGACTAGCGGGGGGAGTGAGCAGTTCTTC. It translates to CASGLLTSGGSEQFF.

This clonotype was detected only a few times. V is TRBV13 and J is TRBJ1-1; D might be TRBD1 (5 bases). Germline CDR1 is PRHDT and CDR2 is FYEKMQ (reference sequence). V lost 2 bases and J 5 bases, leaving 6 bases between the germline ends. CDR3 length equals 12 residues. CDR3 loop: CASSLRQTEAFF. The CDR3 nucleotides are TGTGCCAGCAGCTTACGACAGACTGAAGCTTTCTTT.

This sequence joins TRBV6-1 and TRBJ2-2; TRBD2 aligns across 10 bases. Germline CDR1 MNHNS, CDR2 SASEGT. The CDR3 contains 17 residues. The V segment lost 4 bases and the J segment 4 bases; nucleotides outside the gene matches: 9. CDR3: CASSASAASGSTGELFF. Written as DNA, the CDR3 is TGTGCCAGCAGTGCTTCGGCAGCTAGCGGGAGCACCGGGGAGCTGTTTTTT.

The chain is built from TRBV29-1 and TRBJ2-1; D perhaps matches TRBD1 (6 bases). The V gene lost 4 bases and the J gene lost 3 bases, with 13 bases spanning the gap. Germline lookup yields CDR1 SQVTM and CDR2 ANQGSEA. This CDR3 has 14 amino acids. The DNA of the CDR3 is TGCAGCGTTGCTGCCCAGGGGAGCTACAATGAGCAGTTCTTC. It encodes CSVAAQGSYNEQFF.

CDR3 DNA: TGCGCCAGCAGCCAAGGGGGCCCCAATGAGCAGTTCTTC. This translates into CASSQGGPNEQFF. This sequence joins TRBV4-1 and TRBJ2-1; D possibly corresponds to TRBD1 (5 bases). The CDR3 has 13 amino acids. Trimming shortened V by 1 base and J by 6 bases, and 7 bases separated the two germline ends. CDR1 and CDR2 (germline): MGHRA, YSYEKL.

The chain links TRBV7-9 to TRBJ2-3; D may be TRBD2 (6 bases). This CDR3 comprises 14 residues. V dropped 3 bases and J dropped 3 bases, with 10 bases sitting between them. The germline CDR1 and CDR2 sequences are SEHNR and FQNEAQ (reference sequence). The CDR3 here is CASSFAGRTDTQYF. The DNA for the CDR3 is TGTGCCAGCAGCTTCGCTGGGAGGACAGATACGCAGTATTTT.

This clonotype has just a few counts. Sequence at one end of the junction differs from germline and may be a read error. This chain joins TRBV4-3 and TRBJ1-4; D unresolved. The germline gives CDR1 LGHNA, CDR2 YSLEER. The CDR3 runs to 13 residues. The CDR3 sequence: CASSQESRGKLLF. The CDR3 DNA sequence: TGCGCCAGCAGCCAAGAAAGTCGAGGAAAACTGCTTTTT.

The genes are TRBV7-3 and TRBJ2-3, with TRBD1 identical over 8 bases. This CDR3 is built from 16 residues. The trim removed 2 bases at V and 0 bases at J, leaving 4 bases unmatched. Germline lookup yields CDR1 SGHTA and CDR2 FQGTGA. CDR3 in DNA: TGTGCCAGCAGCTTATTGGGACAGGACAGCACAGATACGCAGTATTTT. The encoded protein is CASSLLGQDSTDTQYF.

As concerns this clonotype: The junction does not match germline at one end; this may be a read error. CDR3 loop: CASGLALTANTEAFF. The CDR3 DNA reads as TGCGCCAGCGGCTTGGCGCTCACGGCTAACACTGAAGCTTTCTTT. The chain joins TRBV5-1 to TRBJ1-1; no definite D call. The CDR3 runs 15 residues. The germline gives CDR1 SGHRS, CDR2 YFSETQ.

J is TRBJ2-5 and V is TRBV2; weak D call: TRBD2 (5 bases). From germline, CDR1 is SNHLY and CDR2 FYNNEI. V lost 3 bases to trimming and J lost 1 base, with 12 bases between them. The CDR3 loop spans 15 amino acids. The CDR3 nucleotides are TGTGCCAGCAGTGAGGCCGGGAACCCCCAAGAGACCCAGTACTTC. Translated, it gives CASSEAGNPQETQYF.

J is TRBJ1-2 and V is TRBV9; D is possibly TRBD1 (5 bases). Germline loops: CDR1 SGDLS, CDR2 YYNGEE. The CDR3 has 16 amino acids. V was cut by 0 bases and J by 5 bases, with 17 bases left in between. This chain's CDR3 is CASSVGGSLTPYGYTF. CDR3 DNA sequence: TGTGCCAGCAGCGTAGGGGGGTCCCTCACTCCTTATGGCTACACCTTC.

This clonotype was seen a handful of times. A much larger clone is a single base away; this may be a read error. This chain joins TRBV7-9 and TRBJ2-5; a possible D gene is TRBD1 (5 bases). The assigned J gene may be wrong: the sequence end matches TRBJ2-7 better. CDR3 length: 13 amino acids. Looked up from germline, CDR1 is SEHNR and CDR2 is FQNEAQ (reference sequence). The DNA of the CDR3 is TGTGCCAGCAGCTCGAGACAGTCCTACGAGCAGTACTTC. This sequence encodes CASSSRQSYEQYF.

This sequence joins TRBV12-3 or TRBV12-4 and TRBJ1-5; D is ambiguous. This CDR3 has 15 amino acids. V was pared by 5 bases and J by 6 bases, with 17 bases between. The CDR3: CASSPSPQGGQPQHF. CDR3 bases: TGTGCCAGCAGTCCCAGTCCCCAAGGCGGTCAGCCCCAGCATTTT.

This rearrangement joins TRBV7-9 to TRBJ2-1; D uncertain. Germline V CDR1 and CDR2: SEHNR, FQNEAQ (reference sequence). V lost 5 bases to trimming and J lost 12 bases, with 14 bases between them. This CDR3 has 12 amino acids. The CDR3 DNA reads TGTGCCAGCAGCCCCCAGAACAACGGGCAGTTCTTC. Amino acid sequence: CASSPQNNGQFF.

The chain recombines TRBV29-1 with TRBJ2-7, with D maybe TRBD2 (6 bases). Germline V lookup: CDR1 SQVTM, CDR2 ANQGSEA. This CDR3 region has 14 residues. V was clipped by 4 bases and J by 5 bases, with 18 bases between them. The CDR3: CSVGLYGAGHEQYF. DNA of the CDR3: TGCAGCGTTGGACTGTACGGGGCGGGGCACGAGCAGTACTTC.

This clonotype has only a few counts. This CDR3 is CSGTSTDYNEQFF. Here the CDR3 DNA reads TGCAGCGGAACATCAACAGACTACAATGAGCAGTTCTTC. The J gene is TRBJ2-1, the V gene TRBV29-1; D gene unclear. Trimming removed 7 bases from V and 3 bases from J, with 13 bases in between. Germline V lookup: CDR1 SQVTM, CDR2 ANQGSEA. The CDR3 sequence is 13 residues long.

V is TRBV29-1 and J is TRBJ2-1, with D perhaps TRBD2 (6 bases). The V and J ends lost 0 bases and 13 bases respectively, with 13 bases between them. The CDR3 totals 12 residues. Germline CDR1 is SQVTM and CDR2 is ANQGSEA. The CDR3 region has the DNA TGCAGCGTTGAAGAGTCCGGGGGAGTTCAGTTCTTC. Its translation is CSVEESGGVQFF.

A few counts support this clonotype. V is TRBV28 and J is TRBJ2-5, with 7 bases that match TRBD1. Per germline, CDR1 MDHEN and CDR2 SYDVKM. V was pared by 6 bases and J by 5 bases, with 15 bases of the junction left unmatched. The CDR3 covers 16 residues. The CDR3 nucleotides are TGTGCCAGCAGCCCCACACAGGGGATGTTAGAGGAGACCCAGTACTTC. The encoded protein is CASSPTQGMLEETQYF.

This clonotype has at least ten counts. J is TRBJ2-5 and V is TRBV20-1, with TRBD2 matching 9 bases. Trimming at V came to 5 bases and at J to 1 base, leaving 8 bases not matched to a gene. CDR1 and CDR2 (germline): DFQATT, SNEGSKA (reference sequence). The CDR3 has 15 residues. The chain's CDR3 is CSAGLSRGGQETQYF. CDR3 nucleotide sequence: TGCAGTGCTGGCCTCTCGCGGGGGGGCCAAGAGACCCAGTACTTC.

The CDR3 DNA sequence: TGTGCCAGCAGTGCCAGGGGAAACGAAAAACTGTTTTTT. It is translated as CASSARGNEKLFF. This chain connects TRBV6-1 to TRBJ1-4; the D gene is possibly TRBD1 (6 bases). This CDR3 comprises 13 residues. Germline V gene lookup returns CDR1 MNHNS and CDR2 SASEGT. V was trimmed by 4 bases and J by 8 bases, leaving 11 bases between them.

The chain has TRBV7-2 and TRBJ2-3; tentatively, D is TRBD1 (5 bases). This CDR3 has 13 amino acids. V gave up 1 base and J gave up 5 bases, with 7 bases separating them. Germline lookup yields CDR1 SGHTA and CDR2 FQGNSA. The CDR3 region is CASSLVGQDTQYF. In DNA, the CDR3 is TGTGCCAGCAGCTTAGTGGGGCAAGATACGCAGTATTTT.